This TCR beta chain stems from a study of blood T cell repertoires in COVID-19. Participants spanned ages roughly 18 to 90 years and resided in roughly 26 US areas. Participants were placed into cohorts based on the clinical history they reported. Germline V CDR1 and CDR2: SGDLS, YYNGEE. After removal of 7 bases from V and 6 bases from J, the junction contained 12 bases not matched to a gene. CDR3 length: 14 amino acids. Assay used: immunoSEQ multiplex PCR; TCRdb lists only in-frame clones, some missing. This table has approximately 200,000 clones, about 85% appearing once. The chain joins TRBV9 to TRBJ1-2; TRBD1 aligns across 7 bases. Material for sequencing was PBMCs or T cells enriched from blood (not recorded which). This TCR was recovered from a man aged 35-49 years who had recovered from COVID-19. The CDR3 nucleotides read TGTGCCAGCCGTGGAAGACAGGGTGAGAATGGCTACACCTTC. This sequence encodes CASRGRQGENGYTF.